The rows below give T cell receptor beta chains drawn from one sample of a study of blood T cell repertoires in COVID-19. This table comes from immunoSEQ multiplex PCR, and its TCRdb copy is limited to in-frame clones, with some not included. The sample yields 280,000 or so clones, about 85% seen once. The sample comprised peripheral blood. These receptors came from a human donor in a cohort sampled during active COVID-19. CDR3s include the opening cysteine and the closing phenylalanine or tryptophan. D genes are given only for firm matches. Not all rows give a size; the values are once, few, many and, for expanded clones, a class.

j_call,v_call,clone_size,d_call,cdr3_nt,cdr3_aa
TRBJ2-4,TRBV3-1/TRBV3-2,once,TRBD1,TGTGCCAGCAGCCCAACAGGGGTTACGGTCAAAAACATTCAGTACTTC,CASSPTGVTVKNIQYF
TRBJ1-5,TRBV5-3,once,-,TGTGCCAGAAGCTTGGCAGGGTCTGGTTGGAGCAATCAGCCCCAGCATTTT,CARSLAGSGWSNQPQHF
TRBJ2-1,TRBV5-4,-,TRBD2,TGTGCCAGCAGCGCAAGCGGGAGTTCCTACAATGAGCAGTTCTTC,CASSASGSSYNEQFF
TRBJ2-7,TRBV29-1,-,TRBD2,TGCAGCGTTGAATGGCTTTCTAGCGGAGCTTACGAGCAGTACTTC,CSVEWLSSGAYEQYF
TRBJ2-7,TRBV19,-,-,TGTGCCAGTAGTATGATAAAGGGCCAGGGCTACGAGCAGTACTTC,CASSMIKGQGYEQYF
TRBJ1-5,TRBV7-9,-,-,TGTGCCAGCAGCGCCGGGACAACCTTTAATCAGCCCCAGCATTTT,CASSAGTTFNQPQHF
TRBJ2-1,TRBV6-2/TRBV6-3,many,-,TGTGCCAGCGGCCCCCGGCGTAGCGGTTATCTAAAGGACTACAATGAGCAGTTCTTC,CASGPRRSGYLKDYNEQFF
TRBJ2-1,TRBV5-1,-,TRBD2,TGCGCCAGCAGTATAACTAGCGGGAGTACCTACAATGAGCAGTTCTTC,CASSITSGSTYNEQFF
TRBJ2-1,TRBV29-1,many,-,TGCAGCGGACAAGTTAATGAGCAGTTCTTC,CSGQVNEQFF
TRBJ2-5,TRBV5-6,-,-,TGTGCCAGCAGCCCGCTAACGGGAGTAACAGAGACCCAGTACTTC,CASSPLTGVTETQYF
TRBJ2-2,TRBV19,-,TRBD2,TGTGCCAGTAGTAGGACTAGCGGGACCGGGGAGCTGTTTTTT,CASSRTSGTGELFF
TRBJ1-2,TRBV4-1,-,-,TGCGCCAGCAGCCACTTCCCGGACTGGACCTATGGCTACACCTTC,CASSHFPDWTYGYTF
TRBJ2-7,TRBV3-1/TRBV3-2,-,-,TGTGCCAGCAGCCCGACAGGACACGAGCAGTACTTC,CASSPTGHEQYF
TRBJ2-3,TRBV6-2/TRBV6-3,-,-,TGTGCCACCAGTACTAGCACAGATACGCAGTATTTT,CATSTSTDTQYF
TRBJ2-1,TRBV28,-,TRBD2,TGTGCCAGCAGTGATGGGACTAGGTTTGAGCAGTTCTTC,CASSDGTRFEQFF
TRBJ2-3,TRBV9,once,TRBD2,TGTGCCAGCAGCGCCCCCCTAGCGGGAGGGCCAGATACGCAGTATTTT,CASSAPLAGGPDTQYF
TRBJ2-6,TRBV7-9,-,-,TGTGCCAGCAGACCCCCCTACTCTGGGGCCAACGTCCTGACTTTC,CASRPPYSGANVLTF
TRBJ1-1,TRBV5-6,few,-,TGTGCCAGCAGCACGACAGTGAACACTGAAGCTTTCTTT,CASSTTVNTEAFF
TRBJ2-1,TRBV11-1,-,-,TGTGCCAGCAGCTTAGTTAGAGCTAGCTCCTACAATGAGCAGTTCTTC,CASSLVRASSYNEQFF
TRBJ1-2,TRBV7-9,-,-,TGTGCCAGCAGCTTAGAGGGTGGCGGGAACTATGGCTACACCTTC,CASSLEGGGNYGYTF
TRBJ1-2,TRBV5-1,-,TRBD1,TGCGCCAGCAGCTTGACCGAGGGGACAGCAAACTATGGCTACACCTTC,CASSLTEGTANYGYTF
TRBJ2-1,TRBV24-1,once,TRBD1,TGTGCCACCAGTGATTCGGCCGGGACAGGGTATATCAATGAGCAGTTCTTC,CATSDSAGTGYINEQFF
TRBJ2-7,TRBV18,-,-,TGTGCCAGCTCACCAGGTTACAGGTTCAACGAGCAGTACTTC,CASSPGYRFNEQYF
TRBJ1-1,TRBV24-1,few,TRBD1,TGTGCCACCCGGGGACAGCTGAACACTGAAGCTTTCTTT,CATRGQLNTEAFF
TRBJ2-1,TRBV7-3,-,TRBD2,TGTGCCAGCAGCCCCCAGCGGGAGCGGGGGAATGAGCAGTTCTTC,CASSPQRERGNEQFF
TRBJ1-1,TRBV27,-,TRBD1,TGTGCCAGCAGTCAGGGGGCGCATCAGGGAGCTTTCTTT,CASSQGAHQGAFF
TRBJ2-6,TRBV19,-,-,TGTGCCAGTAGTATTAGAGTTGGGGCCAACGTCCTGACTTTC,CASSIRVGANVLTF